The text below deals with one T cell receptor (beta chain). The source of the sample is a study of CD8+CD57+ T cells in acquired aplastic anemia. Study context: On average, sorted CD4+ and CD8+ cells gave roughly 3 ug of DNA.

Trimming cost V 2 bases and J 1 base, with 6 bases left between them. The CDR3 contains 13 residues. Germline V gene data show CDR1 as ENHRY and CDR2 as SYGVKD. The use of genomic DNA as template underpinned the TCR beta VDJ and CDR3 profiling. TCRdb passed the reads through MiXCR, listing each CDR3 protein once. The sample has over 40,000 distinct CDR3 sequences; 60% to 80% are singletons. For sequencing, patients were chosen who had shown expansion of CD8+CD57+ cells by flow cytometry. The sequence was collected from a human donor with aplastic anemia. The sequenced sample consisted of sorted CD4+, CD8+, or CD8+CD57+ T cells (not recorded which) from PBMCs. The chain couples TRBV10-3 to TRBJ2-7; maybe TRBD1 (6 bases). The chain's CDR3 is CAISEGQSYEQYF. CDR3 DNA sequence: TGTGCCATCAGTGAGGGACAGTCCTACGAGCAGTACTTC.